A single TCR beta chain is shown here with its context. What it binds is not known. These data belong to a study of shared clonotypes between healthy human individuals. The study's findings and limits: Larger estimated richness was generally recorded for naive subsets relative to memory subsets.

Germline V CDR1 and CDR2: MDHEN, SYDVKM. This CDR3 is 15 amino acids long. V lost 2 bases, J lost 7 bases, and 9 bases stayed unmatched. Libraries were prepared by immunoSEQ multiplex PCR; TCRdb keeps only in-frame clonotypes and omits some of them. In the table there are approximately 2,300,000 clones, 80% to 95% of which are singletons. The V call is TRBV28, the J call TRBJ1-2; 8 nucleotides agree with TRBD1. The sample was naive CD4+ T cells from PBMCs. Subset given: CD45RA+ positively selected. The TCR originated in a man between 18 and 29 years old in good health. Some clones in this sample may be carry-over from other donors' samples. The CDR3 region is CASSLEDRAFFGYTF. For the CDR3, the DNA is TGTGCCAGCAGTTTAGAGGACAGGGCCTTTTTTGGCTACACCTTC.